This TCR beta chain was captured in a study of shared clonotypes between healthy human individuals. The CDR3 has 13 amino acids. Germline CDR1 and CDR2: LGHNA and YSLEER. V lost 0 bases and J lost 9, with 11 bases in between. Original data processing: In the immunoSEQ data, sequences were junction-only and lacked quality scores, so filtering differed. Sequencing used immunoSEQ multiplex PCR; TCRdb keeps in-frame clones, though not all of them. Clone size and V and J calls were adopted from that table, with D and trimming inferred from the DNA. The repertoire holds more than 450,000 clones, with roughly 78% as singletons. All donors were healthy HIV-negative adults lacking recent acute infections or vaccinations.

The genes are TRBV4-3 and TRBJ1-2, with D possibly TRBD1 on 5 matching bases. Material: PBMCs. The TCR was taken from a woman aged 40 to 50 in good health. Some clones in this sample may be carry-over from other donors' samples. The DNA of the CDR3 is TGCGCCAGCAGCCAAGAGAAAGGGGATCGCTACACCTTC. Residues: CASSQEKGDRYTF.